The 18 T cell receptor beta chains below all came from one sample that was sequenced in a study of control samples from healthy donors and cancer patients. The assay was immunoSEQ multiplex PCR, and TCRdb's table has in-frame clones only and misses some. This sample has around 68,000 clones; 84% occur once, and the top ten carry about 14%. The sequenced sample consisted of blood. The source is a man aged 45-65 years in good health.

The CDR3 region is CASIRHGEKVQPQHF. The CDR3 nucleotides read TGTGCCAGCATAAGGCATGGGGAGAAGGTGCAGCCCCAGCATTTT. This sequence joins TRBV11-3 and TRBJ1-5; no clear D. This CDR3 is 15 amino acids long. V lost 7 bases and J lost 7, with 20 bases in between. Germline V CDR1 and CDR2: SGHNT, YENEEA. Variable domain in full (rest from reference TRBV11-3 and TRBJ1-5): EAGVVQSPRYKIIEKKQPVAFWCNPISGHNTLYWYLQNLGQGPELLIRYENEEAVDDSQLPKDRFSAERLKGVDSTLKIQPAELGDSAVYLCASIRHGEKVQPQHFGDGTRLSIL.

This clone has only one observation. V is TRBV7-2 and J is TRBJ2-1, with a possible D match to TRBD2 (5 bases). Per germline, CDR1 SGHTA and CDR2 FQGNSA. Trimming removed 5 bases at V and 2 bases at J, with 13 bases between. This CDR3 contains 15 residues. Here the CDR3 reads CASSLSVAPYNEQFF. The CDR3 coding sequence is TGTGCCAGCAGCCTTAGCGTAGCCCCCTACAATGAGCAGTTCTTC.

This clone was counted a single time. This chain links TRBV5-1 with TRBJ1-1; TRBD1 agrees at 9 bases. J gave up 4 bases and V 3 bases, and 7 bases lay outside the gene matches. CDR3 length equals 15 residues. Germline assignment: CDR1 SGHRS and CDR2 YFSETQ. The CDR3 DNA is TGCGCCAGCAGCTGGGACAGGGCCGGATTCACTGAAGCTTTCTTT. Residues: CASSWDRAGFTEAFF.

DNA for the CDR3: TGTGCCAGTAGCCTAGGGGCCACCGGGGAGCTGTTTTTT. It translates to CASSLGATGELFF. This chain joins TRBV19 and TRBJ2-2, with D possibly matching TRBD1 (5 bases). The CDR3 runs 13 residues. CDR1 and CDR2 from the germline V gene are LNHDA and SQIVND (reference sequence). Trimming stripped 6 bases from V and 4 bases from J, with 9 bases between.

The chain is built from TRBV7-7 and TRBJ1-1; no definite D call. V was cut by 2 bases and J by 1 base, with 5 bases left in between. This CDR3 region has 13 residues. The V gene's germline CDR1 is SSHAT and CDR2 FNYEAQ (reference sequence). The CDR3 region is CASSLYTNTEAFF. In DNA form, the CDR3 reads TGTGCCAGCAGCTTATATACGAACACTGAAGCTTTCTTT.

The V gene is TRBV4-3, the J gene TRBJ1-1; maybe TRBD1 (5 bases). The CDR3 is 20 amino acids. Germline CDR1 LGHNA, CDR2 YSLEER. V lost 0 bases, J lost 1 base, and 24 bases lay in between. DNA of the CDR3: TGCGCCAGCAGCCAAGATTCTAAGGGTCTGATGGGACGTGGGAACACTGAAGCTTTCTTT. This codes for CASSQDSKGLMGRGNTEAFF.

This clone turned up a few times. CDR3 coding DNA: TGTGCCAGCCAGATAGGAGCGGGAGTCCGAGATCCGTATTTT. It is translated as CASQIGAGVRDPYF. The V and J genes are TRBV2 and TRBJ2-3; TRBD2 agrees at 8 bases. The CDR3 loop spans 14 amino acids. The V gene end was trimmed by 8 bases and the J gene end by 14 bases; junction bases not matched to a gene: 18. Looked up from germline, CDR1 is SNHLY and CDR2 is FYNNEI.

The chain combines TRBV6-1 with TRBJ1-1; no clear D gene. Germline loops: CDR1 MNHNS, CDR2 SASEGT. Trimming removed 2 bases from V and 0 bases from J, with 10 bases in between. The CDR3 is made up of 15 amino acids. CDR3 bases: TGTGCCAGCAGTGAAAGTCCGGATATGAACACTGAAGCTTTCTTT. Translating it yields CASSESPDMNTEAFF.

The chain carries TRBV5-1 and TRBJ1-1; tentative D call: TRBD1 (5 bases). V dropped 3 bases and J dropped 2 bases, with 11 bases sitting between them. This CDR3 has 14 residues. Looked up from germline, CDR1 is SGHRS and CDR2 is YFSETQ. CDR3 amino acids: CASSYQGSNTEAFF. The CDR3 DNA follows: TGCGCCAGCAGCTATCAGGGTTCAAACACTGAAGCTTTCTTT. Complete variable domain (other parts from reference TRBV5-1 and TRBJ1-1): KAGVTQTPRYLIKTRGQQVTLSCSPISGHRSVSWYQQTPGQGLQFLFEYFSETQRNKGNFPGRFSGRQFSNSRSEMNVSTLELGDSALYLCASSYQGSNTEAFFGQGTRLTVV.

The rearrangement joins TRBV19 to TRBJ2-6; no firm D call. V was shortened by 5 bases and J by 0 bases, with 14 bases between the two germline ends. This CDR3 is 17 amino acids long. Germline loops: CDR1 LNHDA, CDR2 SQIVND (reference sequence). The CDR3 here is CASSPSDGRSGANVLTF. CDR3 coding DNA: TGTGCCAGTAGTCCCTCGGACGGACGCTCTGGGGCCAACGTCCTGACTTTC.

V usage is TRBV29-1 and J usage is TRBJ2-7, with D hard to call. The CDR3 runs 12 residues. Per the germline V gene, CDR1 is SQVTM and CDR2 is ANQGSEA. Deletions cut 3 bases from V and 1 base from J, with 7 bases between. In DNA form, the CDR3 reads TGCAGCGTTGATACAACGTCCTACGAGCAGTACTTC. Translating it yields CSVDTTSYEQYF.

This chain connects TRBV11-2 to TRBJ2-3; a weak D match, TRBD2 (5 bases). Germline CDR1 is SGHAT and CDR2 is FQNNGV. Trimming shortened V by 6 bases and J by 2 bases, and 12 bases separated the two germline ends. CDR3 length equals 14 residues. The DNA for the CDR3 is TGTGCCAGCAGGGCGACTACCGCCACAGATACGCAGTATTTT. Protein: CASRATTATDTQYF.

The J gene is TRBJ1-1, the V gene TRBV11-2; 8 bases line up with TRBD1. This CDR3 has 13 amino acids. J lost 5 bases, V lost 5 bases, and 4 bases had no gene match. Germline assignment: CDR1 SGHAT and CDR2 FQNNGV. This chain's CDR3 is CASSDTGGTEAFF. The DNA for the CDR3 is TGTGCCAGCAGCGACACAGGGGGTACTGAAGCTTTCTTT.

In DNA form, the CDR3 reads TGTGCCACCTCCCGCGCGGGCAGGGGATGGGAGACCCAGTACTTC. Amino acids: CATSRAGRGWETQYF. This rearrangement joins TRBV19 to TRBJ2-5; possible D gene TRBD1, 6 bases. The CDR3 extends over 15 amino acids. Trimming shortened V by 10 bases and J by 5 bases, and 23 bases separated the two germline ends. Germline V gene data show CDR1 as LNHDA and CDR2 as SQIVND (reference sequence).

The rearrangement links TRBV2 to TRBJ2-7; D perhaps matches TRBD1 (6 bases). This CDR3 comprises 13 residues. CDR1 and CDR2 (germline): SNHLY, FYNNEI. V was trimmed by 7 bases and J by 9 bases, leaving 19 bases between them. For the CDR3, the DNA is TGTGCCAGCACGTCCCGGACAGACGGAATGCAGTACTTC. Protein product: CASTSRTDGMQYF. The full variable domain, with the rest looked up from reference TRBV2 and TRBJ2-7, is EPEVTQTPSHQVTQMGQEVILRCVPISNHLYFYWYRQILGQKVEFLVSFYNNEISEKSEIFDDQFSVERPDGSNFTLKIRSTKLEDSAMYFCASTSRTDGMQYFGPGTRLTVT.

The gene calls are TRBV6-6 and TRBJ2-7; 7 bases fit TRBD1. The CDR3 runs to 12 residues. Germline V gives CDR1 MNHNY, CDR2 SVGAGI (reference sequence). The V gene end was trimmed by 6 bases and the J gene end by 8 bases; junction bases not matched to a gene: 7. The CDR3 sequence is CASRQPGQQQYF. The CDR3 nucleotides read TGTGCCAGCAGGCAGCCGGGACAGCAGCAGTACTTC.

The genes are TRBV6-4 and TRBJ2-3, with TRBD1 identical over 10 bases. The CDR3 is made up of 14 amino acids. Looked up from germline, CDR1 is MRHNA and CDR2 is SNTAGT. Trimming took 4 bases from V and 4 from J; bases not matched to a gene: 2. The CDR3 DNA reads TGTGCCAGCAGTGCCGGGACAGGGGCAGATACGCAGTATTTT. Its protein is CASSAGTGADTQYF.

The chain has TRBV4-1 and TRBJ2-2, with TRBD1 matching over 7 bases. CDR1 is MGHRA and CDR2 is YSYEKL in the germline V gene. The CDR3 has 16 residues. V trimming: 1 base; J trimming: 3 bases; junction bases outside the gene matches: 5. The CDR3 region has the DNA TGCGCCAGCAGCCAAGCCCTCGGACAGGACACCGGGGAGCTGTTTTTT. As protein: CASSQALGQDTGELFF.